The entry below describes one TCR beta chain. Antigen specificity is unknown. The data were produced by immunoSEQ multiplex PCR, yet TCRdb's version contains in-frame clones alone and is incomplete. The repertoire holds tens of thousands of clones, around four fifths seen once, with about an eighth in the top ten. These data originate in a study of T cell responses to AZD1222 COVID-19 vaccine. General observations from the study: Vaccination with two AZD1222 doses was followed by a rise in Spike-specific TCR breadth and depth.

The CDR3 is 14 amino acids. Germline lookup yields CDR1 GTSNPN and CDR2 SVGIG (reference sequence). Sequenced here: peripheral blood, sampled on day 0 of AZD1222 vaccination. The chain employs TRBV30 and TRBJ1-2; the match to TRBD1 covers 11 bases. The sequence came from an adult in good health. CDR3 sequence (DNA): TGTGCGTCAGGACAGGGGGCGGGTAACTATGGCTACACCTTC. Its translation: CASGQGAGNYGYTF. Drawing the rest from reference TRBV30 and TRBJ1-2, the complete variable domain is SQTIHQWPATLVQPVGSPLSLECTVEGTSNPNLYWYRQAAGRGLQLLFYSVGIGQISSEVPQNLSASRPQDRQFILSSKKLLLSDSGFYLCASGQGAGNYGYTFGSGTRLTVV.